This TCR beta chain derives from a study of radiation and T cells in renal cell carcinoma. Only in-frame clones appear in the TCRdb table, and some are missing; sequencing was by immunoSEQ multiplex PCR. This sample yields roughly 130,000 clones, of which approximately 90% are seen a single time; about 5% belongs to the top ten. Between the trimmed V and J ends, which lost 0 bases and 7 bases, there was a span of 13 bases. This CDR3 region has 15 residues. Germline V gene sequence: CDR1 LNHNV, CDR2 YYDKDF (reference sequence). The time point was: blood 2 weeks post-SBRT. Treatment in this sample: 15 Gy SBRT to primary tumor, nephrectomy 4 weeks later. Clear cell pathology was present in this patient's renal cell carcinoma.

The J gene is TRBJ1-5, the V gene TRBV15; D perhaps matches TRBD1 (5 bases). The sequence was collected from a woman aged 70-85 years with renal cell carcinoma. Sequenced material: blood, taken from a patient whose treatment included radiotherapy and nephrectomy. The CDR3 DNA reads TGTGCCACCAGCAGAGATTGGCAGGGCAGACAGCCCCAGCATTTT. Its protein is CATSRDWQGRQPQHF.